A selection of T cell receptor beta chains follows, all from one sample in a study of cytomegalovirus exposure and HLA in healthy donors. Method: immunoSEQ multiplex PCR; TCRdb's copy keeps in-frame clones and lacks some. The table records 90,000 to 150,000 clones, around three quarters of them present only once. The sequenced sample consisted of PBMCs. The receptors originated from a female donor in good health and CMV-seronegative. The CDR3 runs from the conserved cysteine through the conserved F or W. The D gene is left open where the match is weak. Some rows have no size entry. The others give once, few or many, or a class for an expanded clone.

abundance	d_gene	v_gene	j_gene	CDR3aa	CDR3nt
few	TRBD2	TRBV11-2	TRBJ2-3	CASSLGPSGGAGTQYF	TGTGCCAGCAGCTTAGGCCCTAGCGGGGGGGCTGGTACGCAGTATTTT
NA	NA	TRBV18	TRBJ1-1	CASSSQEGTEAFF	TGTGCCAGCTCAAGCCAGGAAGGCACTGAAGCTTTCTTT
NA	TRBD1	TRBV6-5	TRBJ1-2	CASSYLQDRVGGYTF	TGTGCCAGCAGTTACCTTCAAGACAGGGTCGGCGGCTACACCTTC
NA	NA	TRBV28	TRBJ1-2	CATVLGQIYGYTF	TGTGCCACCGTTCTAGGACAGATCTATGGCTACACCTTC
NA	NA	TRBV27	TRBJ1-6	CASSPFVSLGSPLHF	TGTGCCAGCAGTCCCTTTGTCTCTCTGGGCTCACCCCTCCACTTT
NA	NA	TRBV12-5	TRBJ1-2	CASGLVPYGYTF	TGTGCTAGTGGTTTGGTTCCTTATGGCTACACCTTC
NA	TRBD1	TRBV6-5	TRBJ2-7	CASRPGQGVFDEQYF	TGTGCCAGCAGACCGGGACAGGGAGTATTTGACGAGCAGTACTTC
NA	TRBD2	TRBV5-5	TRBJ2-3	CASSLTVAGEFTDTQYF	TGTGCCAGCAGCTTGACGGTAGCGGGGGAGTTCACAGATACGCAGTATTTT
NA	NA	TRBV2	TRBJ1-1	CASRVRGGTEAFF	TGTGCCAGCAGAGTACGGGGGGGCACTGAAGCTTTCTTT
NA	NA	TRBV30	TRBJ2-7	CAWSEVAPYEQYF	TGTGCCTGGAGTGAAGTAGCTCCCTACGAGCAGTACTTC
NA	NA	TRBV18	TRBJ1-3	CASSPPNQVISGNTIYF	TGTGCCAGCTCACCACCGAATCAGGTTATCTCTGGAAACACCATATATTTT
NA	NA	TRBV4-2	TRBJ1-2	CASSQDRGRPIQGYTF	TGTGCCAGCAGCCAAGATCGAGGAAGGCCGATCCAAGGCTACACCTTC
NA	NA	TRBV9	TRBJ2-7	CASSVGDREDYEQYF	TGTGCCAGCAGCGTAGGAGATAGGGAGGATTACGAGCAGTACTTC
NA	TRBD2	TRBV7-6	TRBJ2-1	CASSSGLAGEHNEQFF	TGTGCCAGCAGCTCGGGACTAGCGGGGGAACACAATGAGCAGTTCTTC
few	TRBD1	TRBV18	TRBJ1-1	CASSPLSRQGWAAFF	TGTGCCAGCTCACCACTGAGCCGACAGGGCTGGGCGGCTTTCTTT
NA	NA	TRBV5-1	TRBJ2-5	CASSLPGAQETQYF	TGCGCCAGCAGCTTACCGGGAGCCCAAGAGACCCAGTACTTC